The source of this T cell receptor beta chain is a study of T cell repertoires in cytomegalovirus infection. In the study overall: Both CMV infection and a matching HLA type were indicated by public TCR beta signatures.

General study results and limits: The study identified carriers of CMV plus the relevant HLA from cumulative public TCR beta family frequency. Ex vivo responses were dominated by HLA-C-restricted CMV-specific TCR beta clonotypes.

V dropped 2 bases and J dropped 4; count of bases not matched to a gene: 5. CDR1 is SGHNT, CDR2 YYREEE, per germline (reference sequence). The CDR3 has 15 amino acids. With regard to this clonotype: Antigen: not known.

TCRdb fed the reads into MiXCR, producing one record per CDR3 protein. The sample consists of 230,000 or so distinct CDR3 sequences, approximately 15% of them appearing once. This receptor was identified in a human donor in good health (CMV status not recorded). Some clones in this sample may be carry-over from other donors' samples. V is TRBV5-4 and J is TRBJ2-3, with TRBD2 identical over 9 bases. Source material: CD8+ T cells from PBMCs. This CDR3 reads CASSLPGLAADTQYF. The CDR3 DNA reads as TGTGCCAGCAGCTTACCGGGACTAGCAGCAGATACGCAGTATTTT.